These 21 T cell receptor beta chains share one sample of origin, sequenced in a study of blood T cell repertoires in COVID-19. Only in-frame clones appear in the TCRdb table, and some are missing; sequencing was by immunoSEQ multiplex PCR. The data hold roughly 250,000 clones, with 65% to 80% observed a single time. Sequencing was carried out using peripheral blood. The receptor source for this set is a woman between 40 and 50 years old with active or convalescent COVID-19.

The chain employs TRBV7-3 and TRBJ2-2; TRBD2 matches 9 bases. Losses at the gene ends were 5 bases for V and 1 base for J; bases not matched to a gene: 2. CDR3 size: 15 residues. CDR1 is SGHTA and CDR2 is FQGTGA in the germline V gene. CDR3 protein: CASSVSGGNTGELFF. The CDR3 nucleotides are TGTGCCAGCAGCGTTAGCGGGGGGAACACCGGGGAGCTGTTTTTT.

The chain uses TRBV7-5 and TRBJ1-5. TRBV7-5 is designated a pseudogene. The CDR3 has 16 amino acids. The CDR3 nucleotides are TGTGTCAGAAGCTTCCGGGGAAAGGTGAGCAATCAGCCCCAGCATTTT. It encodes CVRSFRGKVSNQPQHF.

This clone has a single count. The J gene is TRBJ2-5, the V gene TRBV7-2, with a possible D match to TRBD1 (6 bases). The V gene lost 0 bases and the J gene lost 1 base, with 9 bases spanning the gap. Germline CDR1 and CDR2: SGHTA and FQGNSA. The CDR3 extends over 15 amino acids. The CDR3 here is CASSLAGTFQETQYF. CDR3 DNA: TGTGCCAGCAGCTTAGCTGGGACATTCCAAGAGACCCAGTACTTC. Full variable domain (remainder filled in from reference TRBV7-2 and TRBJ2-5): GAGVSQSPSNKVTEKGKDVELRCDPISGHTALYWYRQSLGQGLEFLIYFQGNSAPDKSGLPSDRFSAERTGGSVSTLTIQRTQQEDSAVYLCASSLAGTFQETQYFGPGTRLLVL.

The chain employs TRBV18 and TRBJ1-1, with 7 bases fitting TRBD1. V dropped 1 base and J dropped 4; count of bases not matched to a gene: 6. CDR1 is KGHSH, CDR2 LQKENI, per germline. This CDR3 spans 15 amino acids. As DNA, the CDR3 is TGTGCCAGCTCACCACAGGGACAGCGGAGCACTGAAGCTTTCTTT. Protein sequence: CASSPQGQRSTEAFF.

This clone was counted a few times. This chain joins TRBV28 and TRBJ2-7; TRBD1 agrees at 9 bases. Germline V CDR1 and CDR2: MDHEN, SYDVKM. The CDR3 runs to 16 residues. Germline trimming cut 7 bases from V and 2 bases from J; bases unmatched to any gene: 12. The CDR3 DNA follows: TGTGCCAGCACCACGACCCCCGGACAGGGGCCCTACGAGCAGTACTTC. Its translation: CASTTTPGQGPYEQYF. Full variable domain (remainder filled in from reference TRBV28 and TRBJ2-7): DVKVTQSSRYLVKRTGEKVFLECVQDMDHENMFWYRQDPGLGLRLIYFSYDVKMKEKGDIPEGYSVSREKKERFSLILESASTNQTSMYLCASTTTPGQGPYEQYFGPGTRLTVT.

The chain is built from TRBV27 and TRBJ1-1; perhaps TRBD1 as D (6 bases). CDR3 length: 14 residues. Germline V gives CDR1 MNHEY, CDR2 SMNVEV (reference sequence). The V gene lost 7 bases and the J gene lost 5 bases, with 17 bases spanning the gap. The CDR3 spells CASNPIGGVTEAFF. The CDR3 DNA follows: TGTGCCAGCAATCCAATAGGGGGGGTAACTGAAGCTTTCTTT.

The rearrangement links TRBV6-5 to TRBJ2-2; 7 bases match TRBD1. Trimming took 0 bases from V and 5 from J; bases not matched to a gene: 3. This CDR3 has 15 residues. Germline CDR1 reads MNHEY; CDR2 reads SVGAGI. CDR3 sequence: CASSYSRGRTGELFF. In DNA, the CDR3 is TGTGCCAGCAGTTACTCAAGGGGGCGGACCGGGGAGCTGTTTTTT.

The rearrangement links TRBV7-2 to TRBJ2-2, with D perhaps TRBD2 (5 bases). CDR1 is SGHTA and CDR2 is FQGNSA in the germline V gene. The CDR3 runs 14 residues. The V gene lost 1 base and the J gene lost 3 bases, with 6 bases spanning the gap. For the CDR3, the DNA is TGTGCCAGCAGCTTAGTAGCGTACACCGGGGAGCTGTTTTTT. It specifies CASSLVAYTGELFF.

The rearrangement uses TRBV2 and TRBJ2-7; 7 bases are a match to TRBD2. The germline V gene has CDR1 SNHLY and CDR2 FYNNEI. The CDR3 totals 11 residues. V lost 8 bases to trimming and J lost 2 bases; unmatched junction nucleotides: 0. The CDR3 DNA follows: TGTGCCAGCGGGAGGGCCTACGAGCAGTACGTC. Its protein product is CASGRAYEQYV.

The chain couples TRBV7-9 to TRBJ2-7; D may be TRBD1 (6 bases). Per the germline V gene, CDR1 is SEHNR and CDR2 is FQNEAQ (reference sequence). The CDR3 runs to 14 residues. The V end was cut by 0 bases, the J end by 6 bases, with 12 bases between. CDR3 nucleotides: TGTGCCAGCAGCTTAGCGAGCTCAGGGGCCGAGCAGTACTTC. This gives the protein CASSLASSGAEQYF.

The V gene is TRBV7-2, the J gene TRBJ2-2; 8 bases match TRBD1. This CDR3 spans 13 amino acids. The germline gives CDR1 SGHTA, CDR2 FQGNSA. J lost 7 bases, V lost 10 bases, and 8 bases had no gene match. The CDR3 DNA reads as TGTGCCATCCAGGGACAGGCCGGCGGGGAGCTGTTTTTT. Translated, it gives CAIQGQAGGELFF. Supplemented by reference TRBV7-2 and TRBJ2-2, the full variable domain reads GAGVSQSPSNKVTEKGKDVELRCDPISGHTALYWYRQSLGQGLEFLIYFQGNSAPDKSGLPSDRFSAERTGGSVSTLTIQRTQQEDSAVYLCAIQGQAGGELFFGEGSRLTVL.

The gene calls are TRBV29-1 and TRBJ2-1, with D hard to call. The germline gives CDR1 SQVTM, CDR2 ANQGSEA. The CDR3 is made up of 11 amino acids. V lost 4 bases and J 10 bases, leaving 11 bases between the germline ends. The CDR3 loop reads CSVVRANEQFF. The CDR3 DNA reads TGCAGCGTTGTGAGAGCCAACGAGCAGTTCTTC.

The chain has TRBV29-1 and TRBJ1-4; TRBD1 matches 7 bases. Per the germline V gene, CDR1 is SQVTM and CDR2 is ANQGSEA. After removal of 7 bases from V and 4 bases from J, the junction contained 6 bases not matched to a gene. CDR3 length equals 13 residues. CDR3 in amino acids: CSAHRGINEKLFF. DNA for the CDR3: TGCAGCGCCCACAGGGGAATTAATGAAAAACTGTTTTTT.

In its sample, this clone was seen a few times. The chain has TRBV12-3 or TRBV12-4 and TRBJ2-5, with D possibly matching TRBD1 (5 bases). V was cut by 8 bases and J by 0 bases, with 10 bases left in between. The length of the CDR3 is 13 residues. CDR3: CASQKGYQETQYF. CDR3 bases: TGTGCCAGCCAAAAGGGGTACCAAGAGACCCAGTACTTC.

The CDR3 loop reads CAISGVRVRQETQYF. In DNA form, the CDR3 reads TGTGCCATCAGTGGCGTCAGGGTCCGTCAAGAGACCCAGTACTTC. V and J are TRBV10-3 and TRBJ2-5, with D possibly being TRBD1 (5 bases). V was cut by 4 bases and J by 2 bases, with 14 bases left in between. From germline, CDR1 is ENHRY and CDR2 SYGVKD. CDR3 length: 15 amino acids.

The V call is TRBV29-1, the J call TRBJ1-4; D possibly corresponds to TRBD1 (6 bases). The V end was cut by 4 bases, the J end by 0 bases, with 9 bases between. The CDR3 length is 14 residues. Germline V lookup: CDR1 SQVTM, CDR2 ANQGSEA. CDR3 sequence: CSVVGGATNEKLFF. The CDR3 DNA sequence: TGCAGCGTTGTTGGGGGCGCAACTAATGAAAAACTGTTTTTT. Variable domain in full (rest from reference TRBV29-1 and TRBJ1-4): SAVISQKPSRDICQRGTSLTIQCQVDSQVTMMFWYRQQPGQSLTLIATANQGSEATYESGFVIDKFPISRPNLTFSTLTVSNMSPEDSSIYLCSVVGGATNEKLFFGSGTQLSVL.

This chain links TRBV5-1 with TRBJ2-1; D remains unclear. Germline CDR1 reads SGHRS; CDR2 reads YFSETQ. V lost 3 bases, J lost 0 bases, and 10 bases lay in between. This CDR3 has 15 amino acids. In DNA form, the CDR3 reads TGCGCCAGCAGCTCTTTGGAGCGCTCCTACAATGAGCAGTTCTTC. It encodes CASSSLERSYNEQFF.

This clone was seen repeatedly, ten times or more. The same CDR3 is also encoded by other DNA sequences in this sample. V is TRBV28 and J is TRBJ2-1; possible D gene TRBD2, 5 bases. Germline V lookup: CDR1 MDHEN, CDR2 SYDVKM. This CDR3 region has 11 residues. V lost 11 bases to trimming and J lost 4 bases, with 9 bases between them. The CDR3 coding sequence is TGTGCCTCTGGGAGTTACAATGAGCAGTTCTTC. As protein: CASGSYNEQFF.

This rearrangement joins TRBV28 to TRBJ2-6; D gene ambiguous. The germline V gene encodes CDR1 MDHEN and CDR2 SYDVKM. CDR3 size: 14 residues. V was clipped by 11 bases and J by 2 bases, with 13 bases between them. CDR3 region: CAAGRWTGANVLTF. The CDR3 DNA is TGTGCCGCAGGTCGGTGGACTGGGGCCAACGTCCTGACTTTC.

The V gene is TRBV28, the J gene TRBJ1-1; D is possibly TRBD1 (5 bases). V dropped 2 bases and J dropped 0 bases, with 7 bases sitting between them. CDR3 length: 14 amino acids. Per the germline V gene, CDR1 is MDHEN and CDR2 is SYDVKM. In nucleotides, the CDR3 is TGTGCCAGCAGTTTAATACAGGTGAACACTGAAGCTTTCTTT. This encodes CASSLIQVNTEAFF.

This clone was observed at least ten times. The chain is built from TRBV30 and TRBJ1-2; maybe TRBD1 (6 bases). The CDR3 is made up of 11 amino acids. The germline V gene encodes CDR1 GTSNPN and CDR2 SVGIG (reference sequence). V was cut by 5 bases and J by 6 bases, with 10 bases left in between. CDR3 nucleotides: TGTGCCTGGCAAACAGGGAATGGCTACACCTTC. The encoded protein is CAWQTGNGYTF.